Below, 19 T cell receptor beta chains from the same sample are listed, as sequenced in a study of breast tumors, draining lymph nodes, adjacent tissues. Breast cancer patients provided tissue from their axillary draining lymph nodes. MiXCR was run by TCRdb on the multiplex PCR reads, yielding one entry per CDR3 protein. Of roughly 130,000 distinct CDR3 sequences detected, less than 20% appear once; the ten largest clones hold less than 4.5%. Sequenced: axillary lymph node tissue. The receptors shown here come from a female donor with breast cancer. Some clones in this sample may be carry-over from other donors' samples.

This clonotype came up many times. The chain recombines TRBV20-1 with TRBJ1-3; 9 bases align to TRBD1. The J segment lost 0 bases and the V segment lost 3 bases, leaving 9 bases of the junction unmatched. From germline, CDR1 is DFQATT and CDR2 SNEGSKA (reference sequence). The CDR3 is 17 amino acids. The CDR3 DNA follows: TGCAGTGCTAGTAGTGACAGGGGGGTTAGCTCTGGAAACACCATATATTTT. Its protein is CSASSDRGVSSGNTIYF.

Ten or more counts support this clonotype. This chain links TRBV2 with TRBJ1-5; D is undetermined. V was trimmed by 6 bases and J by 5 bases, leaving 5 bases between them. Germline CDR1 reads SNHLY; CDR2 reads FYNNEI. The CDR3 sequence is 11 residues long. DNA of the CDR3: TGTGCCAGCAGGAGGGATCAGCCCCAGCATTTT. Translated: CASRRDQPQHF.

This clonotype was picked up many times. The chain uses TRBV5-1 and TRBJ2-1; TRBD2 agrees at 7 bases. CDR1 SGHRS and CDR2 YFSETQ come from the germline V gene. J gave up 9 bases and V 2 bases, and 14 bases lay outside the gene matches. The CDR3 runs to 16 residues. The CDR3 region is CASSLSPGRFPVEQFF. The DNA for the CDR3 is TGCGCCAGCAGCTTATCGCCCGGGAGGTTTCCAGTTGAGCAGTTCTTC.

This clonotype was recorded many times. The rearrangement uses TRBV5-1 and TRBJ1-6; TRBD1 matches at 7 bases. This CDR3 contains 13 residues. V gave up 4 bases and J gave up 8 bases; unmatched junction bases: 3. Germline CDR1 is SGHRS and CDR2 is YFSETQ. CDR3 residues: CASSGDRDSPLHF. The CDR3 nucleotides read TGCGCCAGCAGCGGAGACAGGGATTCACCCCTCCACTTT.

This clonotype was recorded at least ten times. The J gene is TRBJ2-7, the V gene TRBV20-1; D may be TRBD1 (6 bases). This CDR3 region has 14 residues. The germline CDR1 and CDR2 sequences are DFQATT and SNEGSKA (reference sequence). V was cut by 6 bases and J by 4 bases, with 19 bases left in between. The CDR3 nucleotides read TGCAGTGCCCGAGAACAGGGCCCACTTTACGAGCAGTACTTC. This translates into CSAREQGPLYEQYF.

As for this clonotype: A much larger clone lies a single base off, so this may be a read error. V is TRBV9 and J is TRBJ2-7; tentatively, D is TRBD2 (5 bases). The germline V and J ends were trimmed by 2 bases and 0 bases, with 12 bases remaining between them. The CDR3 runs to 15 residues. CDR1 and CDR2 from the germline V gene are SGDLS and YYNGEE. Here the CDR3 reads CASSVSEASSYEQYF. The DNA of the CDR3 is TGTGCCAGCAGCGTTAGCGAGGCCAGCTCCTACGAGCAGTACTTC.

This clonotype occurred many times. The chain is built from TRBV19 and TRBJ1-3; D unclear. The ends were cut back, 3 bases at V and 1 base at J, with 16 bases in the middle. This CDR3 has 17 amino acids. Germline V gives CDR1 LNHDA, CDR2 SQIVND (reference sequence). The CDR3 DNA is TGTGCCAGTAGTATGGCCGGTGGGAGCCCGTCTGGAAACACCATATATTTT. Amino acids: CASSMAGGSPSGNTIYF.

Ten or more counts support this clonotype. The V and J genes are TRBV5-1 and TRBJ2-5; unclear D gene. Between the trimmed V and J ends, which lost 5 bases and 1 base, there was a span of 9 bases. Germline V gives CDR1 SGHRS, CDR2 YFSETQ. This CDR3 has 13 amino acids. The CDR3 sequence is CASSLPTQETQYF. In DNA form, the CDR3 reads TGCGCCAGCAGTTTGCCAACCCAAGAGACCCAGTACTTC.

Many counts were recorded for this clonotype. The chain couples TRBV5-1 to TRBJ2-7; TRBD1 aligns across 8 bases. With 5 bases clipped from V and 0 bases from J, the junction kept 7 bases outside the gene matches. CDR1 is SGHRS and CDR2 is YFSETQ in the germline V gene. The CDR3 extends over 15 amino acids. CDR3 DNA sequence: TGCGCCAGCAGTCGCGGACAGGGCAACTCCTACGAGCAGTACTTC. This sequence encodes CASSRGQGNSYEQYF.

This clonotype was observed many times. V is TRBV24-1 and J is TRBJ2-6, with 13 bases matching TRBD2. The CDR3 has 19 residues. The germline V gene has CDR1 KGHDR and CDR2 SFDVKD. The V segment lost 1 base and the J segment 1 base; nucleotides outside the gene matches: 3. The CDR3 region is CATSDLRTSGGSGANVLTF. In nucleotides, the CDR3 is TGTGCCACCAGTGATTTAAGGACTAGCGGGGGTTCTGGGGCCAACGTCCTGACTTTC.

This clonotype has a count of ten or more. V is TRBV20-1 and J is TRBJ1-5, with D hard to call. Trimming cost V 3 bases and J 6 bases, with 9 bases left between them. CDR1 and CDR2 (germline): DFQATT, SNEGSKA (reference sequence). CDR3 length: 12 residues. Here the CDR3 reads CSASWAGQPQHF. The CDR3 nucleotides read TGCAGTGCTAGCTGGGCGGGTCAGCCCCAGCATTTT.

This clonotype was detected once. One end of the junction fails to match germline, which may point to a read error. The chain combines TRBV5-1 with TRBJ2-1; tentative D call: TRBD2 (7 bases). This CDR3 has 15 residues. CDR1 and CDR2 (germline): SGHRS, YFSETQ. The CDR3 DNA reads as TGCGCCAGCAGCCACCTCGGAGGGGGGGGAAATGAGCAGTCCTTC. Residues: CASSHLGGGGNEQSF.

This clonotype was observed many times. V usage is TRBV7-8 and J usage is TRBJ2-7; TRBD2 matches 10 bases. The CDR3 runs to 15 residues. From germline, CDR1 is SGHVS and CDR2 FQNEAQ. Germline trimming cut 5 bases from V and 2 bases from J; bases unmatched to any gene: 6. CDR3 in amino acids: CASSTTLAGAYEQYF. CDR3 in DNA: TGTGCCAGCAGCACGACCCTAGCGGGAGCCTACGAGCAGTACTTC.

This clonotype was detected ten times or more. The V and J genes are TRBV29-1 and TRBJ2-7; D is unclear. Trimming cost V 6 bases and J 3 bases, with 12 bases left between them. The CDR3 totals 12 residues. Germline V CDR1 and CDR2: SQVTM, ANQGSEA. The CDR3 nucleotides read TGCAGCGTCGCGTACAGCTTCTACGAGCAGTACTTC. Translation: CSVAYSFYEQYF.

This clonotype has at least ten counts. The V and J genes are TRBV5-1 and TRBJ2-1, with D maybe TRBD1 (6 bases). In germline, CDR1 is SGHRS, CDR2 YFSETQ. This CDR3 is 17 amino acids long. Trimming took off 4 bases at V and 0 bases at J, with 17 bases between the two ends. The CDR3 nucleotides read TGCGCCAGCAGCCCTCGGGACAAAATTAGCTCCTACAATGAGCAGTTCTTC. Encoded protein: CASSPRDKISSYNEQFF.

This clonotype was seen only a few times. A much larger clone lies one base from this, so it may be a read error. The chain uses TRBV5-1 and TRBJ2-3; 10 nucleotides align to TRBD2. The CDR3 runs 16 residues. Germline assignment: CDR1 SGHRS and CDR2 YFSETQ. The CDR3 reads CANSLEGLASTDTQYF. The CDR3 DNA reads TGCGCCAACAGCCTTGAGGGACTAGCGAGCACAGATACGCAGTATTTT.

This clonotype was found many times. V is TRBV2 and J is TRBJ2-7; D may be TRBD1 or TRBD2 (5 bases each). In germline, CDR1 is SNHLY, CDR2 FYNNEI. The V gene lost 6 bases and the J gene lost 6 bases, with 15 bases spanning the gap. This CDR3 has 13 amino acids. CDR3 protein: CASRARHGGEQYF. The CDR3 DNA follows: TGTGCCAGCAGAGCGAGACATGGGGGCGAGCAGTACTTC.

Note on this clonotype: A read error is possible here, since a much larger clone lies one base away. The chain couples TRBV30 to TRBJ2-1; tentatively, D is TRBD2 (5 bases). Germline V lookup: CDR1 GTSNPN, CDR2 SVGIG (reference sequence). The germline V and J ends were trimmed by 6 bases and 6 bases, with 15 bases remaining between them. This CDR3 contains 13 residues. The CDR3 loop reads CACGMRLPNEQFF. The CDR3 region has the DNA TGTGCCTGTGGGATGAGACTACCCAATGAGCAGTTCTTC.

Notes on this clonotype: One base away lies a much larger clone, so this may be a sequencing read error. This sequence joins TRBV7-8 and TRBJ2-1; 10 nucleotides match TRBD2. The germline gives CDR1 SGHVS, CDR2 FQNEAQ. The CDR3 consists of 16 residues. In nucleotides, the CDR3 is TGTGCCAGCAGCTCATGGACTAGCGGAATCTACAATGAGCAGCTCTTC. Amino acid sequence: CASSSWTSGIYNEQLF.